This T cell receptor (beta chain) was recovered during a study of shared clonotypes between healthy human individuals. The repertoire was sequenced with immunoSEQ multiplex PCR; TCRdb's copy has only in-frame clones and lacks some. The sample records more than 2,000,000 clones, 90% to 95% being singletons. HIV-negative, healthy adults without recent acute infections or vaccinations were the donors. This sequence originates from a man between 18 and 35 years old in good health. Sequencing used naive CD4+ T cells sorted from blood. Regarding subset: CD45RA+ positively selected.

Here the CDR3 reads CASSPTVSYGYTF. CDR3 DNA: TGCGCCAGCAGCCCAACAGTTTCCTATGGCTACACCTTC. The genes are TRBV5-1 and TRBJ1-2; D remains ambiguous. Germline-derived CDR1 and CDR2 are SGHRS and YFSETQ. The CDR3 is 13 residues long. The V and J ends lost 4 bases and 4 bases respectively, with 11 bases between them.